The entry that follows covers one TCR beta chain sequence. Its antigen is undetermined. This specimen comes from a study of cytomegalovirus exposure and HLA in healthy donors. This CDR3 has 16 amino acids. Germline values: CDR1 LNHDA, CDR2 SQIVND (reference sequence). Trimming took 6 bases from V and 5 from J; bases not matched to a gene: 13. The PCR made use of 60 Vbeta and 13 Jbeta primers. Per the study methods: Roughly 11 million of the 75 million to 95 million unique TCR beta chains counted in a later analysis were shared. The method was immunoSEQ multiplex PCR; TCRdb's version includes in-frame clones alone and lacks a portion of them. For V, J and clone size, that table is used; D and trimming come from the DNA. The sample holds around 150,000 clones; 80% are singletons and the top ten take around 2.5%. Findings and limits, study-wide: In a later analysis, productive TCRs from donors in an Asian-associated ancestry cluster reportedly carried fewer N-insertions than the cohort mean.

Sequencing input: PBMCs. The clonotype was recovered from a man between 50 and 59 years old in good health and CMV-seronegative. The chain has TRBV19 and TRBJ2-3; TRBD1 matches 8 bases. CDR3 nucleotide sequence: TGTGCCAGTAGAACAAGAAGACAGGGGAGAGGAGATACGCAGTATTTT. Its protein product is CASRTRRQGRGDTQYF.